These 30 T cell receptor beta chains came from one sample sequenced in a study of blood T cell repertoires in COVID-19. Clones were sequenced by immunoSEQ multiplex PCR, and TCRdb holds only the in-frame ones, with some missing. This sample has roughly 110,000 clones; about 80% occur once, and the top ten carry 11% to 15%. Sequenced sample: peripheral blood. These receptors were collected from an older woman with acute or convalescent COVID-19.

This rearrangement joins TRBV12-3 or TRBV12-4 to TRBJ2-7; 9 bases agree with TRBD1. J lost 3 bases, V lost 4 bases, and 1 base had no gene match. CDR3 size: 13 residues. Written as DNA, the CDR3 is TGTGCCAGCAGTTGGGGACAGGGCTACGAGCAGTACTTC. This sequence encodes CASSWGQGYEQYF.

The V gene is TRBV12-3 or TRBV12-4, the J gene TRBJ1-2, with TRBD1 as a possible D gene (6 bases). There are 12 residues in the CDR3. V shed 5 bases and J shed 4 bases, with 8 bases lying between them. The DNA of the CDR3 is TGTGCCAGCAGTCCCAGGGGCTATGGCTACACCTTC. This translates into CASSPRGYGYTF.

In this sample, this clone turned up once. The CDR3 DNA reads TGTGCCAGCAGCCAAGTAACAGCGGGGACAGGGGATTCACCCCTCCACTTT. The encoded protein is CASSQVTAGTGDSPLHF. The chain is built from TRBV3-1 (or the pseudogene TRBV3-2) and TRBJ1-6, with 10 bases lining up with TRBD1. The CDR3 is 17 amino acids. CDR1 and CDR2 (germline): LGHDT, YNNKEL (reference sequence). Losses at the gene ends were 1 base for V and 8 bases for J; bases not matched to a gene: 8.

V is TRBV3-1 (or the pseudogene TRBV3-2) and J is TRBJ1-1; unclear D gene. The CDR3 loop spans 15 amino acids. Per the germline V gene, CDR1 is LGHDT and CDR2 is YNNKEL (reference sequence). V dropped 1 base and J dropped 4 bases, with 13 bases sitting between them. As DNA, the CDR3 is TGTGCCAGCAGCCAAGGCAGGACTTACGGCACTGAAGCTTTCTTT. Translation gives CASSQGRTYGTEAFF.

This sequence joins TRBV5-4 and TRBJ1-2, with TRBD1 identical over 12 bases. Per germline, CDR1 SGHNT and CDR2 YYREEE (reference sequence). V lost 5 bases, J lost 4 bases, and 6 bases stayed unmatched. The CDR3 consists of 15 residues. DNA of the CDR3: TGTGCCAGCAGTTCGGGACAGGGGGCTCCCTATGGCTACACCTTC. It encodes CASSSGQGAPYGYTF.

The CDR3 DNA follows: TGTGCCAGCAGTACCAGGACTCACGCCTACAATGAGCAGTTCTTC. This encodes CASSTRTHAYNEQFF. The rearrangement joins TRBV6-5 to TRBJ2-1; TRBD2 might be the D (5 bases). The CDR3 consists of 15 residues. Germline CDR1 is MNHEY and CDR2 is SVGAGI. Trimming shortened V by 5 bases and J by 2 bases, and 13 bases separated the two germline ends.

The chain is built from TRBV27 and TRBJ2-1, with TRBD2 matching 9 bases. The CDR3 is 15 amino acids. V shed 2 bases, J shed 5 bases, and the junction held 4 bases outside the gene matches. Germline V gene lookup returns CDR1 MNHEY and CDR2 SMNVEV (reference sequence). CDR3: CASSLRASGDNEQFF. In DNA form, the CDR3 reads TGTGCCAGCAGTTTACGGGCTAGCGGGGACAATGAGCAGTTCTTC.

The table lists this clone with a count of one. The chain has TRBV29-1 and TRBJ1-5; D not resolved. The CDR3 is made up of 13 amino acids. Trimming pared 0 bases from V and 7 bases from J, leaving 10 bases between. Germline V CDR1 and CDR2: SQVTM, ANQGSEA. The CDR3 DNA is TGCAGCGTTGAAGAGTCGCCGGGGCAGCCCCAGCATTTT. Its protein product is CSVEESPGQPQHF.

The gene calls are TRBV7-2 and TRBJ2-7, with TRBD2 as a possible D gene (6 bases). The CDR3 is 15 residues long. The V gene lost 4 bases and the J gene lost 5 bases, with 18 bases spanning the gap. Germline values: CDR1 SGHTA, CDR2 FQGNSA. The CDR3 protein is CASSSKGGTGNEQYF. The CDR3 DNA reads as TGTGCCAGCAGCTCTAAGGGCGGGACTGGCAACGAGCAGTACTTC.

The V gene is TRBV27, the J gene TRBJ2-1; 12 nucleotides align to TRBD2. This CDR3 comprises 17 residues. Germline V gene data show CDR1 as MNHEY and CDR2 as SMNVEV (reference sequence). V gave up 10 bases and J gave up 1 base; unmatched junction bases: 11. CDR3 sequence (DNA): TGTGCCACCCAGAGGTGGCTAGCGGGAGGGTCCTACAATGAGCAGTTCTTC. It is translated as CATQRWLAGGSYNEQFF.

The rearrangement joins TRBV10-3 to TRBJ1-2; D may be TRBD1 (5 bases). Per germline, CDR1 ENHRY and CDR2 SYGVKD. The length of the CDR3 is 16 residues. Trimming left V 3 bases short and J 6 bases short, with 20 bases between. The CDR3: CAISDSRQGREDGYTF. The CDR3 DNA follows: TGTGCCATCAGTGACTCCCGGCAGGGCCGGGAGGATGGCTACACCTTC.

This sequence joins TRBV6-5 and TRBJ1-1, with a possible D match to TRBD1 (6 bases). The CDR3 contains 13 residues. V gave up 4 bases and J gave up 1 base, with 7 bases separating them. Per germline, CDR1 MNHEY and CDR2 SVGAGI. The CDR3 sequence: CASSWTANTEAFF. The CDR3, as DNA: TGTGCCAGCAGTTGGACAGCGAACACTGAAGCTTTCTTT.

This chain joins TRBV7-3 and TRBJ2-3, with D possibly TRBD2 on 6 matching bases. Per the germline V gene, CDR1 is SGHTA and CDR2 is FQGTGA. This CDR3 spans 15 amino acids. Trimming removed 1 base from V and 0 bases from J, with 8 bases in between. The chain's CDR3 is CASSLSGKSTDTQYF. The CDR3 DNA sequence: TGTGCCAGCAGCTTAAGCGGGAAAAGCACAGATACGCAGTATTTT.

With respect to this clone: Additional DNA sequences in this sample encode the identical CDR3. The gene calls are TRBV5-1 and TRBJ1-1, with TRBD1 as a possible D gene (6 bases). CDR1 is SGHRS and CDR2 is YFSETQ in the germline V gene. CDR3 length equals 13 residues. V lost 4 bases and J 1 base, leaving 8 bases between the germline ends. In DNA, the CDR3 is TGCGCCAGCAGCCTAGGGGGGAACACTGAAGCTTTCTTT. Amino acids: CASSLGGNTEAFF.

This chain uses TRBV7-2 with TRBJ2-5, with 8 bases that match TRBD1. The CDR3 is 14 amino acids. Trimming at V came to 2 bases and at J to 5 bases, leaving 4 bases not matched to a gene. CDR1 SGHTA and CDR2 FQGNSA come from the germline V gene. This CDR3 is CASSLSGGVETQYF. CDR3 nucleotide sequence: TGTGCCAGCAGCTTATCAGGGGGCGTCGAGACCCAGTACTTC.

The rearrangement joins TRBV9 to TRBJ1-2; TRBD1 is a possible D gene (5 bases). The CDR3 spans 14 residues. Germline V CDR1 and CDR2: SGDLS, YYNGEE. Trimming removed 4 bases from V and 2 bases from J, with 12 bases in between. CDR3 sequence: CASSLRAGNYGYTF. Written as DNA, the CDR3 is TGTGCCAGCAGCCTCAGGGCGGGAAACTATGGCTACACCTTC.

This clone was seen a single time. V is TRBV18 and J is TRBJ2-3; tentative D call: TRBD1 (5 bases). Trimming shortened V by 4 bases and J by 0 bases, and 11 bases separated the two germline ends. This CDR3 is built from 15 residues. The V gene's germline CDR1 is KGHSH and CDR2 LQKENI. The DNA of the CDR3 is TGTGCCAGCTCACTGAGACAGCCTAGCACAGATACGCAGTATTTT. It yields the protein CASSLRQPSTDTQYF.

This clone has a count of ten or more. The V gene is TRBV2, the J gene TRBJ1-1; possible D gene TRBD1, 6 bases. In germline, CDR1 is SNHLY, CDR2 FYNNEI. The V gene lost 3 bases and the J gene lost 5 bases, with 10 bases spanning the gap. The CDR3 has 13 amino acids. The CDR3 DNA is TGTGCCAGCAGTGAGGGGGCGAGAACTGAAGCTTTCTTT. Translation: CASSEGARTEAFF.

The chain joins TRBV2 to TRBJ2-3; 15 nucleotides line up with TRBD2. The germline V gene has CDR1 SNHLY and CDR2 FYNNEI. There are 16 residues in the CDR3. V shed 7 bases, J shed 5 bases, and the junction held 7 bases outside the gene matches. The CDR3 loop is CASTGLAGGPVDTQYF. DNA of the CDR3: TGTGCCAGCACTGGACTAGCGGGGGGGCCTGTAGATACGCAGTATTTT.

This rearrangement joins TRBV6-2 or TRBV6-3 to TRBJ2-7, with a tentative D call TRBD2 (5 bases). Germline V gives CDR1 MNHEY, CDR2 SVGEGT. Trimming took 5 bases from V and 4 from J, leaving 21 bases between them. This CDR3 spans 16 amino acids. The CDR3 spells CASSTRNPGIEYEQYF. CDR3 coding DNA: TGTGCCAGCAGTACGAGGAATCCGGGAATTGAGTACGAGCAGTACTTC.

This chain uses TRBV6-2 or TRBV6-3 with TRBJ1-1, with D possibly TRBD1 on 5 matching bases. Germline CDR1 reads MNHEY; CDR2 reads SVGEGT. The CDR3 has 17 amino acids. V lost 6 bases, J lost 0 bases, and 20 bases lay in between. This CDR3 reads CASSPPQTVIMNTEAFF. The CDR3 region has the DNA TGTGCCAGCAGCCCTCCTCAGACAGTTATCATGAACACTGAAGCTTTCTTT.

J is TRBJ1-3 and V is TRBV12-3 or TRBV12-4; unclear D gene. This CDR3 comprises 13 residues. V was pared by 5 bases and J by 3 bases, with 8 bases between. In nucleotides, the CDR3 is TGTGCCAGCAGTCAGGTTGTTGGAAACACCATATATTTT. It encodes CASSQVVGNTIYF.

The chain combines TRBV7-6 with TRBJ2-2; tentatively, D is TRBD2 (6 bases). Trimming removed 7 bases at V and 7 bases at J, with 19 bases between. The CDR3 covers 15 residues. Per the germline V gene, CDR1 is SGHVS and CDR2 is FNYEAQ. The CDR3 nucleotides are TGTGCCAGCACCCCCGGACTAAGTAGCGGCGGGGAGCTGTTTTTT. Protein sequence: CASTPGLSSGGELFF.

The DNA for the CDR3 is TGTGCCAGCAGCCCTCTACCGGGACAGGGGGCTGGCGCTGAAGCTTTCTTT. Translation gives CASSPLPGQGAGAEAFF. The V call is TRBV13, the J call TRBJ1-1; 12 bases are a match to TRBD1. Germline-derived CDR1 and CDR2 are PRHDT and FYEKMQ (reference sequence). V gave up 5 bases and J gave up 6 bases; unmatched junction bases: 13. The CDR3 is 17 residues long.

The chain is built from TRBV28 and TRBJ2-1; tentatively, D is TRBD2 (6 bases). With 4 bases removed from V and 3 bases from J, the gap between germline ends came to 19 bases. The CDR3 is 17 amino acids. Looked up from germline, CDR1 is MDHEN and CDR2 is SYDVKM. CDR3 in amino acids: CASSSQGVGGLYNEQFF. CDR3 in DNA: TGTGCCAGCAGTTCCCAAGGGGTGGGAGGACTCTACAATGAGCAGTTCTTC.

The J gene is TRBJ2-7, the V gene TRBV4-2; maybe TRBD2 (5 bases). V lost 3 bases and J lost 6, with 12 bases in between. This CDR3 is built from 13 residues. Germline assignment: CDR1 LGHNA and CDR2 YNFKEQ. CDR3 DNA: TGTGCCAGCAGCCAGTCGGACTCTGGCGAGCAGTACTTC. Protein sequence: CASSQSDSGEQYF.

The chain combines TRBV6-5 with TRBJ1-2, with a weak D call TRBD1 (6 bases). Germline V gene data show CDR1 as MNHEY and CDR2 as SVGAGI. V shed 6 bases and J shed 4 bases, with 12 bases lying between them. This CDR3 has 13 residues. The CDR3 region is CASRPSTGYGYTF. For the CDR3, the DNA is TGTGCCAGCAGACCGTCGACAGGCTATGGCTACACCTTC.

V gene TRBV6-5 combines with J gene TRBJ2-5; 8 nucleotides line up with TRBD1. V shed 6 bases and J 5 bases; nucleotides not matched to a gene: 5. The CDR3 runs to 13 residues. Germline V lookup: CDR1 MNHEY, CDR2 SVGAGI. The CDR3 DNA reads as TGTGCCAGCAGCAACAACAGGGGGGAGACCCAGTACTTC. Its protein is CASSNNRGETQYF.

The CDR3 nucleotides are TGTGCCAGCAGCCAAGATCTGGGAGGTTCACCCCTCCACTTT. Translation: CASSQDLGGSPLHF. V gene TRBV3-1 (or the pseudogene TRBV3-2) combines with J gene TRBJ1-6, with D unresolved. The CDR3 sequence is 14 residues long. Germline lookup yields CDR1 LGHDT and CDR2 YNNKEL (reference sequence). Trimming took 0 bases from V and 9 from J, leaving 9 bases between them.

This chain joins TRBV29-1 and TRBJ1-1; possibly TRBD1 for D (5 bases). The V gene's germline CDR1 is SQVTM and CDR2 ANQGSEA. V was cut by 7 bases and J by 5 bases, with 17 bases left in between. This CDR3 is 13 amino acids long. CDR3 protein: CSAPGRGGTEAFF. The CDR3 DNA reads TGCAGCGCTCCAGGAAGGGGAGGAACTGAAGCTTTCTTT.